The rows below give T cell receptor beta chains drawn from one sample of a study of OX40 agonist ivuxolimab in advanced cancers. The assay was immunoSEQ multiplex PCR, and TCRdb's table has in-frame clones only and misses some. The repertoire holds about 69,000 clones, with approximately 87% as singletons. The sample in question was CD4+ or CD8+ T cells sorted from blood, obtained in a trial of the OX40 agonist ivuxolimab. These receptors all stem from an adult with an advanced solid tumor such as melanoma, head and neck, liver or kidney cancer. The CDR3 runs from the conserved cysteine through the conserved F or W. The D gene is left open where the match is weak. Part of the rows lack a size; the others show once, few, many or a class for expanded clones.

D	V	size	J	DNA	CDR3
TRBD2	TRBV5-3	NA	TRBJ2-1	TGTGCCAGAAGCGGGGGACTAGCGGCCCACAATGAGCAGTTCTTC	CARSGGLAAHNEQFF
NA	TRBV7-3	NA	TRBJ2-7	TGTGCCAGCAGCGAAGATAGGAATACCTACGAGCAGTACTTC	CASSEDRNTYEQYF
TRBD1	TRBV5-6	NA	TRBJ2-5	TGTGCCAGCAGCTTCACGGACAGGGGAGAGACCCAGTACTTC	CASSFTDRGETQYF
TRBD1	TRBV7-9	NA	TRBJ2-3	TGTGCCAGCTCACAGGGGGCGCGAACGCAGTATTTT	CASSQGARTQYF
NA	TRBV9	NA	TRBJ1-3	TGTGCCAGCAGCGTAGCTACGGGGGACATCTCTGGAAACACCATATATTTT	CASSVATGDISGNTIYF
NA	TRBV6-6	NA	TRBJ1-6	TGTGCCAGCAGCCGCGGACTGGAGGTGCATTCACCCCTCCACTTT	CASSRGLEVHSPLHF
TRBD1	TRBV4-3	NA	TRBJ2-1	TGCGCCAGCAGCCAAGAAAACAGGGGGGCTGTCTATGAGCAGTTCTTC	CASSQENRGAVYEQFF
NA	TRBV9	NA	TRBJ2-1	TGTGCCAGCAGCGTCCCAGCCGGGCACTACAATGAGCAGTTCTTC	CASSVPAGHYNEQFF
NA	TRBV5-1	few	TRBJ1-1	TGCGCCAGCAGCTTGTGGGAACAGGGCACCACTGAAGCTTTCTTT	CASSLWEQGTTEAFF
TRBD1	TRBV10-3	NA	TRBJ2-7	TGTGCCATCAGTGAAAGGACAGGGTCCTACGAGCAGTACTTC	CAISERTGSYEQYF
TRBD1	TRBV28	NA	TRBJ2-7	TGTGCCAGCAGTTCCCGGACAGGGACCGCTTACGAGCAGTACTTC	CASSSRTGTAYEQYF
NA	TRBV19	NA	TRBJ1-1	TGTGCCACCGCCCTCGGGGGGTACACTGAAGCTTTCTTT	CATALGGYTEAFF
NA	TRBV6-1	NA	TRBJ2-3	TGTGCCAGCAGTGAATCCACCTTCCTTTACACAGATACGCAGTATTTT	CASSESTFLYTDTQYF
TRBD1	TRBV19	NA	TRBJ2-1	TGTGCCAGTAGTCCCGGAGGCAGGGGGCAGTACAATGAGCAGTTCTTC	CASSPGGRGQYNEQFF
TRBD1	TRBV5-5	NA	TRBJ1-2	TGTGCCAGCAGCTTAGGGGGCGGGGATTCTGGCTACACCTTC	CASSLGGGDSGYTF
TRBD1	TRBV10-3	once	TRBJ2-7	TGTGCCATCAGTCGGGCAGGGGGCGACGAGCAGTACTTC	CAISRAGGDEQYF
TRBD2	TRBV14	NA	TRBJ2-1	TGTGCCAGCAGCCAAGGCCGACTAAGAGTAGCGGGAGGTACCTACAATGAGCAGTTCTTC	CASSQGRLRVAGGTYNEQFF
TRBD1	TRBV19	NA	TRBJ1-1	TGTGCCAGTAGTCCGGGACAGGGACGGGGGGTCTTGAACACTGAAGCTTTCTTT	CASSPGQGRGVLNTEAFF
NA	TRBV5-1	NA	TRBJ1-5	TGCGCCAGCAGCCTGGGCGACGAGGGGCGGAATCAGCCCCAGCATTTT	CASSLGDEGRNQPQHF
TRBD2	TRBV7-2	NA	TRBJ2-1	TGTGCCAGCAGCTATCGCGGGGGAAGCTCCTACAATGAGCAGTTCTTC	CASSYRGGSSYNEQFF
TRBD2	TRBV7-2	NA	TRBJ2-1	TGTGCCAGCAGCTTCCTAAGCGGGAGGGCCGCGAATGAGCAGTTCTTC	CASSFLSGRAANEQFF
TRBD1	TRBV5-4	NA	TRBJ1-2	TGTGCCAGCAGCCAGGGGGCGGCGAGCTATGGCTACACCTTC	CASSQGAASYGYTF
TRBD1	TRBV5-1	NA	TRBJ2-2	TGCGCCAGCAGCTTGGCCGACAGGGGGAACACCGGGGAGCTGTTTTTT	CASSLADRGNTGELFF
NA	TRBV13	NA	TRBJ1-2	TGTGCCAGCAGCTCGATGTCCGGGACTAAATATGGCTACACCTTC	CASSSMSGTKYGYTF
NA	TRBV6-9	NA	TRBJ1-3	TGTGCCAGCAGTTGGGACACTGGAAACACCATATATTTT	CASSWDTGNTIYF
NA	TRBV5-1	NA	TRBJ2-7	TGCGCCAGTTCGACGGTCTCCCAGTCGGGCGAGCAGTACTTC	CASSTVSQSGEQYF
NA	TRBV2	NA	TRBJ1-4	TGTGCCAGCAGCGAGGGGCGGAGGGGGGATGAAAAACTGTTTTTT	CASSEGRRGDEKLFF
NA	TRBV4-2	NA	TRBJ2-1	TGTGCCAGCAGCGAGGGACTGAACTCCTACAATGAGCAGTTCTTC	CASSEGLNSYNEQFF
NA	TRBV15	NA	TRBJ2-7	TGTGCCACCAGCAGAGGGGGGATGGGGCCCTACGAGCAGTACTTC	CATSRGGMGPYEQYF
NA	TRBV9	NA	TRBJ2-3	TGTGCCAGCAGCGTTGAAGGGGTCAGCACAGATACGCAGTATTTT	CASSVEGVSTDTQYF
TRBD1	TRBV11-2	once	TRBJ1-1	TGTGCCAGCAGCACATGGGACAGGGGGCTAATCACTGAAGCTTTCTTT	CASSTWDRGLITEAFF
TRBD1	TRBV7-9	NA	TRBJ2-7	TGTGCCAGCAGCTTTTCCGGGACAGGGGGTTTCGACGAGCAGTACTTC	CASSFSGTGGFDEQYF
NA	TRBV21-1	NA	TRBJ2-2	TGTGCCAGCAGCAAAGGTACAGAGAACACCGGGGAGCTGTTTTTT	CASSKGTENTGELFF
TRBD1	TRBV7-9	NA	TRBJ1-4	TGTGCCAGCAGCTTAGTTCCAGGGGGCGCAACTAATGAAAAACTGTTTTTT	CASSLVPGGATNEKLFF
TRBD1	TRBV27	NA	TRBJ2-7	TGTGCCAGCAGCGATTTGACAGGGGTGGTGGGGAGACGCTATTCGAATTGGGACGAGCAGTACTTC	CASSDLTGVVGRRYSNWDEQYF
NA	TRBV7-6	NA	TRBJ2-3	TGTGCCAGCAGCTTAGCCCCCGCAGCGGTCACAGATACGCAGTATTTT	CASSLAPAAVTDTQYF
NA	TRBV7-2	NA	TRBJ1-2	TGTGCCAGCAGCCCCTCCGTTTATGGCTATGGCTACACCTTC	CASSPSVYGYGYTF
NA	TRBV4-1	NA	TRBJ1-2	TGCGCCAGCAGCCAAGTGCTTATTCGGGGCAGGACTAACTATGGCTACACCTTC	CASSQVLIRGRTNYGYTF
NA	TRBV7-9	NA	TRBJ1-2	TGTGCCAGCAGCTTAGGCTCGTATGGCTACACCTTC	CASSLGSYGYTF
NA	TRBV4-1	NA	TRBJ1-5	TGCGCCAGCAGCCAAGAAAGGGGGAATCAGCCCCAGCATTTT	CASSQERGNQPQHF
TRBD1	TRBV27	NA	TRBJ1-1	TGTGCCAGCAGTTTGGGACAGGTCGCCTTCTTT	CASSLGQVAFF
NA	TRBV9	NA	TRBJ2-6	TGTGCCAGCAGCCCTGGGGGGCCCAACGTCCTGACTTTC	CASSPGGPNVLTF
NA	TRBV19	NA	TRBJ1-1	TGTGCCAGTAGTATATTGGGCGGGACTGAAGCTTTCTTT	CASSILGGTEAFF
NA	TRBV5-4	NA	TRBJ1-1	TGTGCCAGCACCTCATTAGCCGCGAACACTGAAGCTTTCTTT	CASTSLAANTEAFF
NA	TRBV19	NA	TRBJ1-5	TGTGCCAGTAACCCCCCCTCGGGAAGCGGCAATCAGCCCCAGCATTTT	CASNPPSGSGNQPQHF
TRBD1	TRBV7-9	NA	TRBJ1-1	TGTGCCAGCAGCTACAGGGGGACTGAAGCTTTCTTT	CASSYRGTEAFF
TRBD1	TRBV7-3	NA	TRBJ2-1	TGTGCCAGCAGCCACGGGACAGGGGATGAGCAGTTCTTC	CASSHGTGDEQFF
NA	TRBV28	NA	TRBJ2-7	TGTGCCAGCAGTTATAGGGGGGGGAAAATGTACGAGCAGTACTTC	CASSYRGGKMYEQYF
TRBD2	TRBV9	NA	TRBJ2-1	TGTGCCAGCAGCGACCTTAGCGGGAGGGATAGCGATGAGCAGTTCTTC	CASSDLSGRDSDEQFF